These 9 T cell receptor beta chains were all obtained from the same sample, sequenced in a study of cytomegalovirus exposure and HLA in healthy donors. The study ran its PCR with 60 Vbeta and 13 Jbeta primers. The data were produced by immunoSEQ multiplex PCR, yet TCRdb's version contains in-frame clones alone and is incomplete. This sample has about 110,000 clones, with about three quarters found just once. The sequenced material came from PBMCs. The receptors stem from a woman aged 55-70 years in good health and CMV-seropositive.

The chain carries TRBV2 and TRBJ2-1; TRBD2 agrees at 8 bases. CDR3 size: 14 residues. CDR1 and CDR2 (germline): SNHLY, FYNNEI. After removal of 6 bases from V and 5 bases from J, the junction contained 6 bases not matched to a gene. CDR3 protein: CASRERELNNEQFF. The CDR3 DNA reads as TGTGCCAGCAGAGAGCGGGAGCTCAACAATGAGCAGTTCTTC. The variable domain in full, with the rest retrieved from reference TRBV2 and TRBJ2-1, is EPEVTQTPSHQVTQMGQEVILRCVPISNHLYFYWYRQILGQKVEFLVSFYNNEISEKSEIFDDQFSVERPDGSNFTLKIRSTKLEDSAMYFCASRERELNNEQFFGPGTRLTVL.

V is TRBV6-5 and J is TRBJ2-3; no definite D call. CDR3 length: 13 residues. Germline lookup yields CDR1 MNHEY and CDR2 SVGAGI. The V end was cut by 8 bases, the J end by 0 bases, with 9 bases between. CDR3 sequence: CASANPSTDTQYF. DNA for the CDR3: TGTGCCAGCGCTAACCCGAGCACAGATACGCAGTATTTT.

In DNA form, the CDR3 reads TGTGCCAGTAGTATAGATCAGGGTAGGAAAGGCTACACCTTC. This translates into CASSIDQGRKGYTF. This chain uses TRBV19 with TRBJ1-2; possibly TRBD1 for D (5 bases). The germline V gene encodes CDR1 LNHDA and CDR2 SQIVND (reference sequence). The length of the CDR3 is 14 residues. Trimming removed 0 bases at V and 8 bases at J, with 13 bases between.

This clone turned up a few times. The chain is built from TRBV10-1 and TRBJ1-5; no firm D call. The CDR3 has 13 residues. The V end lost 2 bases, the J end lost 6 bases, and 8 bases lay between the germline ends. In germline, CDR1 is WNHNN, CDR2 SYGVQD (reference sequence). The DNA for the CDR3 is TGCGCCAGCAGTGAGGCGTACGGTCAGCCCCAGCATTTT. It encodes CASSEAYGQPQHF.

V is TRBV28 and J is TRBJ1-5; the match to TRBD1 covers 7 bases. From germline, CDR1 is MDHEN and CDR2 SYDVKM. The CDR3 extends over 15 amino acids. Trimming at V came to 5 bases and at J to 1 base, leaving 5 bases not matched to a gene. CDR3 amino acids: CASSPGGPSNQPQHF. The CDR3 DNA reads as TGTGCCAGCAGTCCAGGGGGACCCAGCAATCAGCCCCAGCATTTT.

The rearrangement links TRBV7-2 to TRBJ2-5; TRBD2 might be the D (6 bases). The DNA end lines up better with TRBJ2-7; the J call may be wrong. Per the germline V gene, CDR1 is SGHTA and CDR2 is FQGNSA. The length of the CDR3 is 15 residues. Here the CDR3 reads CASSFQDGRAYEQYF. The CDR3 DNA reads TGTGCCAGCAGCTTTCAGGACGGGAGAGCCTACGAGCAGTACTTC.

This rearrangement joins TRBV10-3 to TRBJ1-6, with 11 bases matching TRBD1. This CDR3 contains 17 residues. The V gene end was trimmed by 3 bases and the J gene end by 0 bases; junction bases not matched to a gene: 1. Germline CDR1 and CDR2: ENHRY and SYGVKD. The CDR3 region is CAISDGTGGSYNSPLHF. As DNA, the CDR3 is TGTGCCATCAGTGACGGGACAGGGGGCTCCTATAATTCACCCCTCCACTTT.

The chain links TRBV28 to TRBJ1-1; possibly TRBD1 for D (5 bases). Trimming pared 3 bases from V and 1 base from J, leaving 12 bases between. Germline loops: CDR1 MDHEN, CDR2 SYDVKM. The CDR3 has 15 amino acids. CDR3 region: CASSFGGTTNTEAFF. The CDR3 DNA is TGTGCCAGCAGTTTCGGGGGGACGACGAACACTGAAGCTTTCTTT. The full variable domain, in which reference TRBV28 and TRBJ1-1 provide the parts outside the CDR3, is DVKVTQSSRYLVKRTGEKVFLECVQDMDHENMFWYRQDPGLGLRLIYFSYDVKMKEKGDIPEGYSVSREKKERFSLILESASTNQTSMYLCASSFGGTTNTEAFFGQGTRLTVV.

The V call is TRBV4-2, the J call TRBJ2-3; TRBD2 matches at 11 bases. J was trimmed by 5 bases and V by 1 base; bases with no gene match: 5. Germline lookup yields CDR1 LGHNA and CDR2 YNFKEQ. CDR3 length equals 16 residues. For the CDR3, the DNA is TGTGCCAGCAGCCAAGTAGCGGGAGGGACTGGAGATACGCAGTATTTT. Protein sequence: CASSQVAGGTGDTQYF.